This T cell receptor beta chain originates from a study of beta chain features in type 1 diabetes. About the study: All samples yielded some 100,000,000 examined sorted cells. Findings and caveats of the study: Shortening that was moderate but significant affected the TCRB CDR3s of Type 1 diabetes patients in all four CD4+ subsets. Since sequencing was performed on cDNA, cells with high TCR expression could be over-represented.

This clone was detected a few times. Its antigen is as yet unknown. Isolated RNA was reverse transcribed in full, so expressed TCRB transcripts were sequenced. The assay was immunoSEQ multiplex PCR, and TCRdb's table has in-frame clones only and misses some. There are 200,000 to 250,000 clones in the sample; roughly 13% occur only once, and about 0.018% lies in the top ten. Stem cell-like memory, regulatory, central memory and naive CD4+ cells were sorted via CD45RO/CCR7/CD25/CD127/CD95/CD27. The CDR3 is 16 residues long. Between the trimmed V and J ends, which lost 6 bases and 0 bases, there was a span of 15 bases.

The sample taken for sequencing was naive CD4+ T cells from blood. The V call is TRBV23-1, the J call TRBJ1-5; D unresolved. Being an ORF, TRBV23-1 has a function that is uncertain. This TCR was recovered from a man younger than 40 with type 1 diabetes. CDR3: CASSRKNRHSNQPQHF. The CDR3 DNA follows: TGCGCCAGCAGCCGGAAAAACAGACATAGCAATCAGCCCCAGCATTTT.